The rows below give T cell receptor beta chains drawn from one sample of a study of sequential checkpoint blockade in melanoma. The method was immunoSEQ multiplex PCR; TCRdb's version includes in-frame clones alone and lacks a portion of them. The repertoire consists of some 11,000 clones, with roughly 69% occurring once and the leading ten covering about 28%. The material sequenced was CD8+ T cells sorted from blood (inferred from file names), taken from a patient given nivolumab and ipilimumab in sequence. The receptors were gathered from a human donor with melanoma. CDR3s leave out the opening cysteine and the closing phenylalanine or tryptophan. The D gene is left open where the match is weak.

TRBV11-3,TRBJ2-7,.,ASSPNAAGAYEQY
TRBV5-1,TRBJ2-2,.,ASSWGLTNTGELF
TRBV7-8,TRBJ1-5,TRBD1,ASSPGGKPQH
TRBV5-4,TRBJ2-7,TRBD2,ASSSSGSQGEQY
TRBV10-3,TRBJ2-3,TRBD2,AISESLLAVLTDTQY
TRBV5-4,TRBJ2-7,TRBD1,ASSSTGGSDEQY
TRBV30,TRBJ2-1,.,AWSEVADEQF
TRBV2,TRBJ1-2,.,ASKRGLGYGYT
TRBV4-3,TRBJ2-3,TRBD2,ASSQTSGSRSTDTQY
TRBV5-1,TRBJ1-2,.,ASSLDWQGNGYT
TRBV6-6,TRBJ2-1,.,ASRLKREVNEQF
TRBV18,TRBJ2-7,.,ASSPTEGAGYEQY
TRBV27,TRBJ2-3,.,ASSFTGLADTQY
TRBV6-6,TRBJ1-1,TRBD1,ASSQEGANTEAF
TRBV27,TRBJ1-5,.,ASSPTTRGNQPQH
TRBV27,TRBJ2-7,.,ASSLLAGANEQY
TRBV9,TRBJ2-7,TRBD2,ASSVGTSVAYEQY